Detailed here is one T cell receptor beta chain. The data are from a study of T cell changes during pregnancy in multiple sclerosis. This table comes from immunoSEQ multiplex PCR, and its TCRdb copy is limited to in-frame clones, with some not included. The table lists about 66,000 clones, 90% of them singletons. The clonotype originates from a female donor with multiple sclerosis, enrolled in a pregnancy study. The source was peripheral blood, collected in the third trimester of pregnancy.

CDR3 region: CASSLVGQGADGYTF. CDR3 DNA: TGCGCCAGCAGCTTGGTGGGACAGGGGGCGGATGGCTACACCTTC. This chain links TRBV5-1 with TRBJ1-2; 12 nucleotides line up with TRBD1. The CDR3 contains 15 residues. The germline gives CDR1 SGHRS, CDR2 YFSETQ. The V segment lost 0 bases and the J segment 6 bases; nucleotides outside the gene matches: 3.